This section outlines one TCR beta chain sequence together with its context. These data come from a study of glioma-infiltrating T cells after dendritic cell vaccination. Study information: Patients received three intradermal dendritic cell vaccine injections at biweekly intervals.

J gave up 6 bases and V 5 bases, and 9 bases lay outside the gene matches. This CDR3 contains 14 residues. Germline assignment: CDR1 SGHRS and CDR2 YFSETQ. The repertoire was sequenced with immunoSEQ multiplex PCR; TCRdb's copy has only in-frame clones and lacks some. The table records 85,000 to 95,000 clones, 85% to 90% of them present only once. Specimen: blood, collected before dendritic cell vaccination. The sequence was collected from a human donor with glioblastoma. The rearrangement uses TRBV5-1 and TRBJ2-3; 7 bases align to TRBD1. CDR3 region: CASRQGQAEDTQYF. The CDR3 nucleotides are TGCGCCAGCAGGCAAGGACAGGCCGAGGATACGCAGTATTTT. Together with reference TRBV5-1 and TRBJ2-3, the CDR3 gives the full variable domain: KAGVTQTPRYLIKTRGQQVTLSCSPISGHRSVSWYQQTPGQGLQFLFEYFSETQRNKGNFPGRFSGRQFSNSRSEMNVSTLELGDSALYLCASRQGQAEDTQYFGPGTRLTVL.